The T cell receptor (beta chain) under discussion was sequenced for a study of T cell responses to AZD1222 COVID-19 vaccine. Study details: Second-dose intervals near 4 or 12 weeks were combined. The study, taken as a whole, reports: Among the donors, most were white British and more were female, and clonal diversity was possibly underestimated. Increases in Spike-specific TCR breadth and depth were seen after two AZD1222 doses. Repertoires were obtained only post-peak T cell response.

The protocol was immunoSEQ multiplex PCR, while the TCRdb copy is restricted to in-frame clones and leaves out a portion. The sample holds around 100,000 clones, approximately 87% seen once. In regard to this clone: As yet, its antigen is unknown.

Trimming removed 3 bases from V and 6 bases from J, with 18 bases in between. The CDR3 covers 15 residues. The germline CDR1 and CDR2 sequences are SGHRS and YFSETQ. The input for sequencing was peripheral blood, taken on day 0 of AZD1222 vaccination. This clonotype was obtained from an adult in good health. The genes are TRBV5-1 and TRBJ1-2, with D perhaps matching TRBD1 (6 bases). CDR3 nucleotides: TGCGCCAGCAGCTCCTTCTTGGGGGGGCAGGATGGCTACACCTTC. Translated, it gives CASSSFLGGQDGYTF.